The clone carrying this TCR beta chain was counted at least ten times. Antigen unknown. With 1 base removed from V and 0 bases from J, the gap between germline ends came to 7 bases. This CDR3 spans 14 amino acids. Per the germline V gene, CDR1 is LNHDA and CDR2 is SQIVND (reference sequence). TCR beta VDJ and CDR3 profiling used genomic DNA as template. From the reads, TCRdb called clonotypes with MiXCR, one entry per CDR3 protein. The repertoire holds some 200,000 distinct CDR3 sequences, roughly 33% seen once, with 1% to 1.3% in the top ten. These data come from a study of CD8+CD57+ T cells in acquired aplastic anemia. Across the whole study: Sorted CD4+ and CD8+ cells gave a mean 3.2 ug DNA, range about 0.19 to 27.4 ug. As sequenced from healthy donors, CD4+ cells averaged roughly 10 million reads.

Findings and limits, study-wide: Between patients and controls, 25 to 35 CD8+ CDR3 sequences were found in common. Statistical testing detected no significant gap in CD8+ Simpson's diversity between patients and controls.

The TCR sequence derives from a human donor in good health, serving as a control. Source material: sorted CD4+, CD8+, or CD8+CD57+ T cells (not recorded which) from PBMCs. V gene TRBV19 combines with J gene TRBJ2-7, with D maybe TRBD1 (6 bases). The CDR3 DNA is TGTGCCAGTAGTATAGGCAGGGGCTCCTACGAGCAGTACTTC. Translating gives CASSIGRGSYEQYF.